The rows below give T cell receptor beta chains drawn from one sample of a study of post-analysis software for immune sequencing data. From the PCR reads, TCRdb called clonotypes with MiXCR, one entry per CDR3 protein. This table has fewer than 850,000 distinct CDR3 sequences, roughly 29% appearing once. Sequencing was carried out using blood. Source of these receptors: a girl aged 5-17 years with multiple sclerosis. Both conserved end residues are part of each CDR3. The D gene is left open where the match is weak. Clone size appears in some rows only: once, few, many, or a class for an expanded clone.

CDR3 DNA: TGTGCCAGCAGCCAGGCGACAGACAACTATGGCTACACCTTC; CDR3 protein: CASSQATDNYGYTF; J gene: TRBJ1-2; V gene: TRBV3-1; D gene: -; clone size: few
CDR3 DNA: TGTGCCAGCAGCCCCGCCGGGAGGGCCGTGAATGAGCAGGTCTTC; CDR3 protein: CASSPAGRAVNEQVF; J gene: TRBJ2-1; V gene: TRBV7-9; D gene: TRBD2; clone size: -
CDR3 DNA: TGTGCCAGCAGCGACTGGTATCAGCCCCAGCATTTT; CDR3 protein: CASSDWYQPQHF; J gene: TRBJ1-5; V gene: TRBV6-1; D gene: -; clone size: few
CDR3 DNA: TGTGCCAGCAGCTTTAATCCAGGGCCGCCGTCGCTTAGCACAGATACGCAGTATTTT; CDR3 protein: CASSFNPGPPSLSTDTQYF; J gene: TRBJ2-3; V gene: TRBV7-8; D gene: -; clone size: few
CDR3 DNA: TGTGCCACCAGTGATATAGCGGGAGGTTCGCAAGGTACGCAGTATTTT; CDR3 protein: CATSDIAGGSQGTQYF; J gene: TRBJ2-3; V gene: TRBV24-1; D gene: TRBD2; clone size: -
CDR3 DNA: TGTGCCAGCAGGTTGGGGACCAATCAGCCCCAGCATTTT; CDR3 protein: CASRLGTNQPQHF; J gene: TRBJ1-5; V gene: TRBV6-5; D gene: -; clone size: -
CDR3 DNA: TGCGCCAGCAGCTTCGCCGGCCTGCATAATGAAAAACTGTTTTTT; CDR3 protein: CASSFAGLHNEKLFF; J gene: TRBJ1-4; V gene: TRBV5-1; D gene: -; clone size: once
CDR3 DNA: TGTGCCATCGACAGGGGGGATAATTCACCCCTCCACTTT; CDR3 protein: CAIDRGDNSPLHF; J gene: TRBJ1-6; V gene: TRBV7-8; D gene: TRBD1; clone size: -
CDR3 DNA: TGCGCCAGCAGCTTGGTTTCTTCGGGTAGTACTAGCATCAATGAGCAGTTCTTC; CDR3 protein: CASSLVSSGSTSINEQFF; J gene: TRBJ2-1; V gene: TRBV5-1; D gene: -; clone size: few
CDR3 DNA: TGTGCCAGCAGTTCCAGTAGGGACAGGGCTTTATCTGGGGCCAACGTCCTGACTTTC; CDR3 protein: CASSSSRDRALSGANVLTF; J gene: TRBJ2-6; V gene: TRBV6-2/TRBV6-3; D gene: TRBD1; clone size: -
CDR3 DNA: TGTGCCAGCAGCCCAAGTATGGGCACCTATGGCTACACCTTC; CDR3 protein: CASSPSMGTYGYTF; J gene: TRBJ1-2; V gene: TRBV5-5; D gene: -; clone size: -
CDR3 DNA: TGCAGTGCTAGAGAGGACAGGGGATTTGGTAGGCAGTACTTC; CDR3 protein: CSAREDRGFGRQYF; J gene: TRBJ2-4; V gene: TRBV20-1; D gene: TRBD1; clone size: -
CDR3 DNA: TGCAGTGCCGCGGGACAGGCCTCCTACGAGCAGTACTTC; CDR3 protein: CSAAGQASYEQYF; J gene: TRBJ2-7; V gene: TRBV20-1; D gene: TRBD1; clone size: -
CDR3 DNA: TGTGCCAGCAGCAGGGGATTCTATGGCTACACCTTC; CDR3 protein: CASSRGFYGYTF; J gene: TRBJ1-2; V gene: TRBV12-3/TRBV12-4; D gene: -; clone size: once
CDR3 DNA: TGTGCCAGCAGCCAATACAATGAAGCTTTCTTT; CDR3 protein: CASSQYNEAFF; J gene: TRBJ1-1; V gene: TRBV3-1; D gene: -; clone size: once
CDR3 DNA: TGCAGCGTTGAATTCGCGGGGGCCACCTACGAGCAGTACTTC; CDR3 protein: CSVEFAGATYEQYF; J gene: TRBJ2-7; V gene: TRBV29-1; D gene: -; clone size: many
CDR3 DNA: TGTGCCAGCAGCGGCTGGACAGGGTCTAACTATGGCTACACCTTC; CDR3 protein: CASSGWTGSNYGYTF; J gene: TRBJ1-2; V gene: TRBV7-9; D gene: TRBD1; clone size: -
CDR3 DNA: TGCAGTGCTAGAGGTGGGGCTAGTAAAAACATTCAGTACTTC; CDR3 protein: CSARGGASKNIQYF; J gene: TRBJ2-4; V gene: TRBV20-1; D gene: -; clone size: -
CDR3 DNA: TGCGCCAGCAGCCCATTGCTAGGGAATGAGCAGTTCTTC; CDR3 protein: CASSPLLGNEQFF; J gene: TRBJ2-1; V gene: TRBV5-1; D gene: -; clone size: many
CDR3 DNA: TGTGCCAGCAGCTTAGGAGGGACCGCCAACTACGAGCAGTACTTC; CDR3 protein: CASSLGGTANYEQYF; J gene: TRBJ2-7; V gene: TRBV11-2; D gene: -; clone size: few
CDR3 DNA: TGTGCCATCAGCCGGGACAGGGGGTCCTACAATGAGCAGTTCTTC; CDR3 protein: CAISRDRGSYNEQFF; J gene: TRBJ2-1; V gene: TRBV10-3; D gene: TRBD1; clone size: -
CDR3 DNA: TGTGCCAGCAGTTCCGGGACGGACCACCAAGAGACCCAGTACTTC; CDR3 protein: CASSSGTDHQETQYF; J gene: TRBJ2-5; V gene: TRBV6-6; D gene: -; clone size: -
CDR3 DNA: TGTGCCAGCAGTTCAACAGGGAGGGGCTACACCTTC; CDR3 protein: CASSSTGRGYTF; J gene: TRBJ1-2; V gene: TRBV12-3/TRBV12-4; D gene: -; clone size: -
CDR3 DNA: TGTGCCAGCAGCTCTCAAACTATAACCCAACAGGCCCACGAGCAGTACTTC; CDR3 protein: CASSSQTITQQAHEQYF; J gene: TRBJ2-7; V gene: TRBV7-9; D gene: -; clone size: few
CDR3 DNA: TGCAGTGCCCAACCCCCGAGACTAGCGTCGGGGACCCAGTACTTC; CDR3 protein: CSAQPPRLASGTQYF; J gene: TRBJ2-5; V gene: TRBV20-1; D gene: TRBD2; clone size: once
CDR3 DNA: TGTGCCAGCAGTTTCGGCTCTAGCGGGTACAATGAGCAGTTCTTC; CDR3 protein: CASSFGSSGYNEQFF; J gene: TRBJ2-1; V gene: TRBV12-3/TRBV12-4; D gene: TRBD2; clone size: many
CDR3 DNA: TGTGCCAGCAGTTACCGGGTGGTGAGTGAAGCTTTCTTT; CDR3 protein: CASSYRVVSEAFF; J gene: TRBJ1-1; V gene: TRBV6-2/TRBV6-3; D gene: -; clone size: few
CDR3 DNA: TGTGCCAGCAGGCCCGACTACAATGAGCAGTTCTTC; CDR3 protein: CASRPDYNEQFF; J gene: TRBJ2-1; V gene: TRBV28; D gene: -; clone size: many
CDR3 DNA: TGCAGTGGGACGGACAGTAGCTCCTACGAGCAGTACTTC; CDR3 protein: CSGTDSSSYEQYF; J gene: TRBJ2-7; V gene: TRBV20-1; D gene: -; clone size: few
CDR3 DNA: TGTGCCAGCAGTTTAAGGTCCCATAGCGGGGGCAGGACCGGGGAGCTGTTTTTT; CDR3 protein: CASSLRSHSGGRTGELFF; J gene: TRBJ2-2; V gene: TRBV12-3/TRBV12-4; D gene: TRBD2; clone size: -
CDR3 DNA: TGTGCCAGCAGCGTGGGCCCGGGACCTAGGAGTGAGCAGTTCTTC; CDR3 protein: CASSVGPGPRSEQFF; J gene: TRBJ2-1; V gene: TRBV9; D gene: -; clone size: few
CDR3 DNA: TGTGCCAGCAGTGCATCCGGGCGCGGATCACCCCTCCACTTT; CDR3 protein: CASSASGRGSPLHF; J gene: TRBJ1-6; V gene: TRBV2; D gene: -; clone size: few
CDR3 DNA: TGCAGTGCTCCTCTCGGACAGAACACCGGGGAGCTGTTTTTT; CDR3 protein: CSAPLGQNTGELFF; J gene: TRBJ2-2; V gene: TRBV20-1; D gene: -; clone size: few